What follows are 8 T cell receptor beta chains derived from one specimen sequenced in a study of T-cell reconstitution after alpha-beta-depleted transplantation in children. Library preparation (for TCRbeta) was performed with unique molecular identifiers. TCRdb re-derived calls from the PCR reads in MiXCR, one entry per CDR3 protein. The sample holds 750,000 to 950,000 distinct CDR3 sequences, roughly 15% seen once. Sequenced here: PBMCs, mostly from graft donor cells, sampled 360 days after TCRalphabeta/CD19-depleted stem cell transplant. The receptor set was obtained from a male patient under 18 who had a stem cell transplant for acute lymphoblastic leukemia, so the T cells may come from the graft donor.

Ten or more counts support this clonotype. V and J are TRBV29-1 and TRBJ2-5, with D possibly TRBD2 on 6 matching bases. The CDR3 is made up of 13 amino acids. Germline loops: CDR1 SQVTM, CDR2 ANQGSEA. The V end was cut by 3 bases, the J end by 5 bases, with 13 bases between. CDR3 amino acids: CSVEGGVRETQYF. DNA of the CDR3: TGCAGCGTTGAGGGGGGAGTTAGGGAGACCCAGTACTTC.

There are a few counts of this clonotype. This chain links TRBV7-9 with TRBJ1-3; D remains unclear. Germline V CDR1 and CDR2: SEHNR, FQNEAQ (reference sequence). CDR3 length: 16 residues. Trimming removed 5 bases from V and 4 bases from J, with 18 bases in between. The CDR3 region has the DNA TGTGCCAGCAGCGCGACCGAGGAGGACGCCGGAAACACCATATATTTT. Its protein product is CASSATEEDAGNTIYF.

V gene TRBV12-3 or TRBV12-4 combines with J gene TRBJ1-2; 10 bases map to TRBD1. V lost 6 bases and J lost 7; bases outside the gene matches: 5. The CDR3 is made up of 13 amino acids. The CDR3 DNA sequence: TGTGCCAGCAGCCACCGGGACAGGGGTGGCTACACCTTC. Protein sequence: CASSHRDRGGYTF.

The chain joins TRBV20-1 to TRBJ1-5, with no clear D. Germline lookup yields CDR1 DFQATT and CDR2 SNEGSKA (reference sequence). Trimming took 2 bases from V and 0 from J, leaving 11 bases between them. The CDR3 has 15 amino acids. In DNA, the CDR3 is TGCAGTGCTAGACGTGGGCACTATAGCAATCAGCCCCAGCATTTT. Protein sequence: CSARRGHYSNQPQHF.

The chain employs TRBV7-6 and TRBJ2-5; 13 nucleotides match TRBD2. Germline values: CDR1 SGHVS, CDR2 FNYEAQ. This CDR3 is built from 19 residues. J lost 6 bases, V lost 5 bases, and 18 bases had no gene match. This chain's CDR3 is CASSHTTGTSGKARKTQYF. In DNA form, the CDR3 reads TGTGCCAGCAGCCACACTACCGGGACTAGCGGGAAGGCCCGTAAGACCCAGTACTTC.

This clonotype came up once. A much larger clonotype is one base distant, so this may be a read error. CDR3 nucleotide sequence: TGTGCCAGCAGTGCGATTTCCAGGGGAGGGCCGGTAGGGCTGTTCTTC. Protein product: CASSAISRGGPVGLFF. The chain has TRBV6-2 or TRBV6-3 and TRBJ2-1; possible D gene TRBD2, 7 bases. V lost 5 bases and J 15 bases, leaving 29 bases between the germline ends. The CDR3 is 16 residues long. The germline gives CDR1 MNHEY, CDR2 SVGEGT.

J is TRBJ2-1 and V is TRBV4-1, with 14 bases aligning to TRBD2. The germline V gene has CDR1 MGHRA and CDR2 YSYEKL. The V gene end was trimmed by 4 bases and the J gene end by 9 bases; junction bases not matched to a gene: 5. The CDR3 is made up of 15 amino acids. The CDR3, as DNA: TGCGCCAGCAGCCTGGGACTAGCGGGAGATGGTGAGCAGTTCTTC. Translation gives CASSLGLAGDGEQFF.

This chain uses TRBV6-1 with TRBJ2-7, with 9 bases aligning to TRBD2. The junction had 7 bases not matched to a gene; V was cut back by 8 bases and J by 2 bases. Per germline, CDR1 MNHNS and CDR2 SASEGT. The CDR3 loop spans 14 amino acids. CDR3 loop: CASPPIAGAYEQYF. The CDR3 nucleotides read TGTGCCAGCCCTCCGATAGCGGGAGCCTACGAGCAGTACTTC.